The 24 T cell receptor beta chains listed next were all sequenced from one sample in a study of blood T cell repertoires in COVID-19. Sequencing was performed with immunoSEQ multiplex PCR; in TCRdb, only in-frame clones are kept and a portion is missing. The table records 65,000 to 95,000 clones, about four fifths of them present only once. The sequenced sample consisted of peripheral blood. The receptors derive from a human donor in a cohort sampled during active COVID-19.

The chain combines TRBV28 with TRBJ2-5; possible D gene TRBD2, 6 bases. Trimming left V 10 bases short and J 5 bases short, with 8 bases between. This CDR3 is built from 10 residues. CDR1 and CDR2 (germline): MDHEN, SYDVKM. The CDR3 coding sequence is TGTGCCATTCGGGGGGAGACCCAGTACTTC. Protein sequence: CAIRGETQYF.

CDR3: CASSFLGQGLEDTQYF. CDR3 bases: TGTGCCAGCAGCTTTCTAGGACAGGGACTTGAGGATACGCAGTATTTT. This rearrangement joins TRBV7-9 to TRBJ2-3; 8 bases line up with TRBD1. CDR3 size: 16 residues. V lost 3 bases to trimming and J lost 6 bases; unmatched junction nucleotides: 11. The germline CDR1 and CDR2 sequences are SEHNR and FQNEAQ (reference sequence).

Only a few counts were recorded for this clone. The chain is built from TRBV7-9 and TRBJ1-5; D gene ambiguous. This CDR3 is 12 amino acids long. V lost 5 bases and J lost 6, with 8 bases in between. Germline V lookup: CDR1 SEHNR, CDR2 FQNEAQ (reference sequence). The DNA for the CDR3 is TGTGCCAGCAGCGGCGGCGTTCAGCCCCAGCATTTT. It codes for CASSGGVQPQHF. Complete variable domain (other parts from reference TRBV7-9 and TRBJ1-5): DTGVSQNPRHKITKRGQNVTFRCDPISEHNRLYWYRQTLGQGPEFLTYFQNEAQLEKSRLLSDRFSAERPKGSFSTLEIQRTEQGDSAMYLCASSGGVQPQHFGDGTRLSIL.

The chain recombines TRBV28 with TRBJ1-5, with D perhaps matching TRBD1 (6 bases). Germline-derived CDR1 and CDR2 are MDHEN and SYDVKM. The CDR3 covers 17 residues. Trimming took 4 bases from V and 0 from J, leaving 16 bases between them. For the CDR3, the DNA is TGTGCCAGCAGTTCCGGGACACAATTTTATAGCAATCAGCCCCAGCATTTT. It codes for CASSSGTQFYSNQPQHF.

This clone has just one count. The chain has TRBV19 and TRBJ1-5; D ambiguous. Trimming took off 7 bases at V and 4 bases at J, with 8 bases between the two ends. Germline values: CDR1 LNHDA, CDR2 SQIVND (reference sequence). This CDR3 is 12 amino acids long. Here the CDR3 reads CASKRVNQPQHF. The CDR3 coding sequence is TGTGCCAGTAAGAGGGTAAATCAGCCCCAGCATTTT.

This chain uses TRBV5-4 with TRBJ1-6; D may be TRBD1 (5 bases). Per the germline V gene, CDR1 is SGHNT and CDR2 is YYREEE (reference sequence). CDR3 length: 15 residues. V shed 4 bases and J shed 7 bases, with 15 bases lying between them. CDR3 sequence reads: CASSPSGGANSPLHF. The DNA of the CDR3 is TGTGCCAGCAGCCCGTCGGGAGGGGCGAATTCACCCCTCCACTTT.

J is TRBJ1-5 and V is TRBV5-6, with TRBD1 identical over 10 bases. Germline V gives CDR1 SGHDT, CDR2 YYEEEE. V lost 4 bases to trimming and J lost 5 bases; unmatched junction nucleotides: 3. The CDR3 totals 14 residues. The CDR3: CASSLDRGHQPQHF. The CDR3 nucleotides read TGTGCCAGCAGCCTCGACAGGGGGCATCAGCCCCAGCATTTT.

The chain combines TRBV29-1 with TRBJ1-2; D uncertain. CDR1 SQVTM and CDR2 ANQGSEA come from the germline V gene. CDR3 length equals 13 residues. V lost 4 bases and J 5 bases, leaving 14 bases between the germline ends. This chain's CDR3 is CSVVGEVFYGYTF. The CDR3 bases are TGCAGCGTTGTTGGGGAGGTATTTTATGGCTACACCTTC. Together with reference TRBV29-1 and TRBJ1-2, the CDR3 gives the full variable domain: SAVISQKPSRDICQRGTSLTIQCQVDSQVTMMFWYRQQPGQSLTLIATANQGSEATYESGFVIDKFPISRPNLTFSTLTVSNMSPEDSSIYLCSVVGEVFYGYTFGSGTRLTVV.

The CDR3 nucleotides read TGTGCCAGCAGCCCCTGGGACAGGGGGCGAGAGGGCTACACCTTC. Its protein is CASSPWDRGREGYTF. The V call is TRBV3-1 (or the pseudogene TRBV3-2), the J call TRBJ1-2; TRBD1 agrees at 12 bases. Germline assignment: CDR1 LGHDT and CDR2 YNNKEL (reference sequence). The ends lost 4 bases at V and 8 bases at J; junction bases unmatched: 8. This CDR3 comprises 15 residues.

J is TRBJ2-3 and V is TRBV9; 10 bases fit TRBD1. V dropped 4 bases and J dropped 2; count of bases not matched to a gene: 7. The V gene's germline CDR1 is SGDLS and CDR2 YYNGEE. This CDR3 contains 16 residues. CDR3 region: CASSLQGQGITDTQYF. The CDR3 bases are TGTGCCAGCAGCCTTCAGGGACAGGGGATCACAGATACGCAGTATTTT.

The chain recombines TRBV2 with TRBJ2-7, with D possibly matching TRBD2 (7 bases). The CDR3 consists of 14 residues. V shed 9 bases and J shed 5 bases, with 20 bases lying between them. Per the germline V gene, CDR1 is SNHLY and CDR2 is FYNNEI. CDR3 nucleotide sequence: TGTGCCAGTCTCAAGGGGACGGGGGGCCACGAGCAGTACTTC. This codes for CASLKGTGGHEQYF.

V is TRBV7-2 and J is TRBJ2-1; possible D gene TRBD2, 6 bases. The ends were cut back, 1 base at V and 4 bases at J, with 11 bases in the middle. The CDR3 consists of 15 residues. The germline V gene has CDR1 SGHTA and CDR2 FQGNSA. The CDR3 bases are TGTGCCAGCAGCTTAGATGGCGGGAAGTACAATGAGCAGTTCTTC. Translated, it gives CASSLDGGKYNEQFF.

The J gene is TRBJ2-3, the V gene TRBV7-9; TRBD2 aligns across 12 bases. The CDR3 is 17 amino acids. The junction had 14 bases not matched to a gene; V was cut back by 8 bases and J by 5 bases. Germline V gives CDR1 SEHNR, CDR2 FQNEAQ (reference sequence). DNA for the CDR3: TGTGCCAGCTCTAGGATCCTAGCGGGGGGGCCGGAAGATACGCAGTATTTT. Translated, it gives CASSRILAGGPEDTQYF.

The J gene is TRBJ2-1, the V gene TRBV11-3, with 8 bases matching TRBD1. CDR3 length: 15 amino acids. Germline V CDR1 and CDR2: SGHNT, YENEEA. V dropped 5 bases and J dropped 9; count of bases not matched to a gene: 12. CDR3 in amino acids: CASSASGTGTGEQFF. CDR3 nucleotides: TGTGCCAGCAGCGCCTCCGGGACAGGCACAGGTGAGCAGTTCTTC.

This clone turned up a few times. The chain combines TRBV13 with TRBJ1-3; 8 nucleotides match TRBD1. V dropped 3 bases and J dropped 0; count of bases not matched to a gene: 1. This CDR3 is 15 amino acids long. CDR1 PRHDT and CDR2 FYEKMQ come from the germline V gene (reference sequence). The CDR3 DNA is TGTGCCAGCAGCTTTGGACAGGGCTCTGGAAACACCATATATTTT. Translated: CASSFGQGSGNTIYF.

CDR3 loop: CASSYSVSGATGELFF. The CDR3 nucleotides are TGTGCCAGCAGCTATTCTGTATCGGGAGCCACCGGGGAGCTGTTTTTT. The chain has TRBV5-4 and TRBJ2-2; possible D gene TRBD2, 6 bases. Germline CDR1 and CDR2: SGHNT and YYREEE (reference sequence). The CDR3 covers 16 residues. V shed 3 bases and J shed 4 bases, with 16 bases lying between them.

V gene TRBV7-9 combines with J gene TRBJ2-7; 9 bases match TRBD2. V shed 5 bases and J 5 bases; nucleotides not matched to a gene: 16. This CDR3 has 17 amino acids. CDR1 SEHNR and CDR2 FQNEAQ come from the germline V gene (reference sequence). CDR3 sequence reads: CASSPASGNMGANEQYV. CDR3 nucleotides: TGTGCCAGCAGCCCGGCTAGCGGGAACATGGGGGCGAACGAGCAGTACGTC.

The chain carries TRBV11-3 and TRBJ1-1; TRBD1 aligns across 7 bases. The CDR3 sequence is 17 residues long. With V trimmed by 8 bases and J by 3 bases, 18 bases remained unmatched. Germline CDR1 SGHNT, CDR2 YENEEA. The CDR3 bases are TGTGCCAGCCGGGAACGAGGGACAGCGCTAGGATACACTGAAGCTTTCTTT. Protein: CASRERGTALGYTEAFF.

This chain joins TRBV30 and TRBJ1-3; TRBD1 is a possible D gene (5 bases). Germline values: CDR1 GTSNPN, CDR2 SVGIG (reference sequence). Trimming took off 5 bases at V and 1 base at J, with 9 bases between the two ends. The CDR3 is 13 residues long. The CDR3 coding sequence is TGTGCCTGGGCCTCAGGGTCTGGAAACACCATATATTTT. Its translation: CAWASGSGNTIYF.

V gene TRBV12-5 combines with J gene TRBJ2-3; 15 bases are a match to TRBD2. Germline-derived CDR1 and CDR2 are LGHNT and FRNRAP. V trimming: 5 bases; J trimming: 0 bases; junction bases outside the gene matches: 6. The CDR3 loop spans 18 amino acids. The CDR3, as DNA: TGTGCTAGTGGTCCCGGACTAGCGGGGGGGTCTAGCACAGATACGCAGTATTTT. Amino acids: CASGPGLAGGSSTDTQYF.

The chain employs TRBV4-1 and TRBJ2-4, with D uncertain. The CDR3 runs to 12 residues. The germline CDR1 and CDR2 sequences are MGHRA and YSYEKL. V shed 0 bases and J shed 8 bases, with 5 bases lying between them. The DNA for the CDR3 is TGCGCCAGCAGCCAAGATTCGGACATTCAGTACTTC. As protein: CASSQDSDIQYF.

In this sample, this clone turned up many times. The chain joins TRBV6-5 to TRBJ1-1; tentatively, D is TRBD1 (5 bases). The germline CDR1 and CDR2 sequences are MNHEY and SVGAGI. The CDR3 loop spans 13 amino acids. V dropped 6 bases and J dropped 10 bases, with 18 bases sitting between them. CDR3 residues: CASRDIGLAVAFF. CDR3 sequence (DNA): TGTGCCAGCAGGGACATTGGTCTCGCGGTAGCTTTCTTT.

This chain connects TRBV7-6 to TRBJ1-1; 9 bases are a match to TRBD1. Germline-derived CDR1 and CDR2 are SGHVS and FNYEAQ. The V gene end was trimmed by 1 base and the J gene end by 0 bases; junction bases not matched to a gene: 6. The CDR3 extends over 17 amino acids. Here the CDR3 DNA reads TGTGCCAGCAGCTTAGTAGGTGGGACAGGGATGAACACTGAAGCTTTCTTT. Protein: CASSLVGGTGMNTEAFF.

The CDR3 region is CASSGPGSTVSSIGEKLFF. Here the CDR3 DNA reads TGTGCCAGCAGCGGACCCGGGAGCACAGTATCTTCAATTGGTGAAAAACTGTTTTTT. This chain connects TRBV7-9 to TRBJ1-4; D gene ambiguous. This CDR3 is 19 amino acids long. Trimming cost V 5 bases and J 7 bases, with 29 bases left between them. Germline V CDR1 and CDR2: SEHNR, FQNEAQ (reference sequence).